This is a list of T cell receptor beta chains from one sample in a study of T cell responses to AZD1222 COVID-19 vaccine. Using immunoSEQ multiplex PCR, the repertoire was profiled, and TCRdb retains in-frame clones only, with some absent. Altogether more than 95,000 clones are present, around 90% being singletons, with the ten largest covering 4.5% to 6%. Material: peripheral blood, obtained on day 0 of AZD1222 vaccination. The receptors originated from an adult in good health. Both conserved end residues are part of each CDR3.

CDR3aa: CASINSARNSPLHF
v_gene: TRBV10-2
len: 14
j_gene: TRBJ1-6

CDR3aa: CASSWTVTNEKLFF
v_gene: TRBV6-5
len: 14
j_gene: TRBJ1-4

CDR3aa: CASSPREGATDTQYF
v_gene: TRBV4-3
len: 15
j_gene: TRBJ2-3

CDR3aa: CASSLVWEGEQFF
v_gene: TRBV27
len: 13
j_gene: TRBJ2-1

CDR3aa: CASSDRRLNQPQHF
v_gene: TRBV6-2/TRBV6-3
len: 14
j_gene: TRBJ1-5

CDR3aa: CASSLGPLERFF
v_gene: TRBV7-6
len: 12
j_gene: TRBJ2-1

CDR3aa: CASSTGTGLAHEAFF
v_gene: TRBV7-9
len: 15
j_gene: TRBJ1-1

CDR3aa: CASSLTRAETQYF
v_gene: TRBV7-3
len: 13
j_gene: TRBJ2-5

CDR3aa: CASSLVWQGPQNSPLHF
v_gene: TRBV7-9
len: 17
j_gene: TRBJ1-6

CDR3aa: CASSLSREPNYGYTF
v_gene: TRBV27
len: 15
j_gene: TRBJ1-2

CDR3aa: CASSGRTGGDSPLHF
v_gene: TRBV2
len: 15
j_gene: TRBJ1-6

CDR3aa: CATSGHSRNTGELFF
v_gene: TRBV24-1
len: 15
j_gene: TRBJ2-2

CDR3aa: CASKETMNTEAFF
v_gene: TRBV6-5
len: 13
j_gene: TRBJ1-1

CDR3aa: CASSLNYEQYF
v_gene: TRBV12-3/TRBV12-4
len: 11
j_gene: TRBJ2-7

CDR3aa: CASSKPDRINQPQHF
v_gene: TRBV28
len: 15
j_gene: TRBJ1-5

CDR3aa: CASSEYPAGTGYEQYF
v_gene: TRBV25-1
len: 16
j_gene: TRBJ2-7

CDR3aa: CASSPSINTEAFF
v_gene: TRBV18
len: 13
j_gene: TRBJ1-1

CDR3aa: CASSVAGGYNSPLHF
v_gene: TRBV9
len: 15
j_gene: TRBJ1-6

CDR3aa: CASSRDSTNYGYTF
v_gene: TRBV5-1
len: 14
j_gene: TRBJ1-2

CDR3aa: CASSLGWGGSYEQYF
v_gene: TRBV7-2
len: 15
j_gene: TRBJ2-7

CDR3aa: CASSGDLGAEAFF
v_gene: TRBV10-1
len: 13
j_gene: TRBJ1-1

CDR3aa: CASKMTDSYNSPLHF
v_gene: TRBV19
len: 15
j_gene: TRBJ1-6

CDR3aa: CASSEIAGQETQYF
v_gene: TRBV5-1
len: 14
j_gene: TRBJ2-5

CDR3aa: CASSLAGTPASPLHF
v_gene: TRBV6-5
len: 15
j_gene: TRBJ1-6

CDR3aa: CASSQEGGYGYTF
v_gene: TRBV4-1
len: 13
j_gene: TRBJ1-2

CDR3aa: CASSLGLDNEQFF
v_gene: TRBV7-2
len: 13
j_gene: TRBJ2-1

CDR3aa: CSATGDGGYTF
v_gene: TRBV20-1
len: 11
j_gene: TRBJ1-2

CDR3aa: CAWSWESTGELFF
v_gene: TRBV30
len: 13
j_gene: TRBJ2-2

CDR3aa: CASSISTYEQYF
v_gene: TRBV5-4
len: 12
j_gene: TRBJ2-7

CDR3aa: CASTPGLYNEQFF
v_gene: TRBV2
len: 13
j_gene: TRBJ2-1

CDR3aa: CASSQGRLSTF
v_gene: TRBV3-1/TRBV3-2
len: 11
j_gene: TRBJ1-2

CDR3aa: CASSPEVYSNQPQHF
v_gene: TRBV27
len: 15
j_gene: TRBJ1-5

CDR3aa: CASSLGGSNEQFF
v_gene: TRBV7-9
len: 13
j_gene: TRBJ2-1

CDR3aa: CASSQEGINYYGYTF
v_gene: TRBV4-1
len: 15
j_gene: TRBJ1-2

CDR3aa: CASSNDRAGEKLFF
v_gene: TRBV6-5
len: 14
j_gene: TRBJ1-4

CDR3aa: CASSTGRTFF
v_gene: TRBV21-1
len: 10
j_gene: TRBJ1-1

CDR3aa: CASSGEQGKYEKLFF
v_gene: TRBV28
len: 15
j_gene: TRBJ1-4

CDR3aa: CASSGSDGETQYF
v_gene: TRBV12-5
len: 13
j_gene: TRBJ2-5

CDR3aa: CASSLDTYEQYF
v_gene: TRBV28
len: 12
j_gene: TRBJ2-7

CDR3aa: CASSVALAGATDTQYF
v_gene: TRBV9
len: 16
j_gene: TRBJ2-3

CDR3aa: CASSPTGKYGYTF
v_gene: TRBV28
len: 13
j_gene: TRBJ1-2

CDR3aa: CASSLAGTEETQYF
v_gene: TRBV6-5
len: 14
j_gene: TRBJ2-5

CDR3aa: CASSDFGSQPQHF
v_gene: TRBV25-1
len: 13
j_gene: TRBJ1-5

CDR3aa: CATQGGLSEQFF
v_gene: TRBV2
len: 12
j_gene: TRBJ2-1

CDR3aa: CATARGQGYEQYF
v_gene: TRBV10-3
len: 13
j_gene: TRBJ2-7

CDR3aa: CASSKGPGESNTEAFF
v_gene: TRBV21-1
len: 16
j_gene: TRBJ1-1

CDR3aa: CASSLSGIGIRSTYEQYF
v_gene: TRBV11-3
len: 18
j_gene: TRBJ2-7

CDR3aa: CASSPGRDYEQYF
v_gene: TRBV18
len: 13
j_gene: TRBJ2-7

CDR3aa: CASSNGPSSTGELFF
v_gene: TRBV11-2
len: 15
j_gene: TRBJ2-2

CDR3aa: CASRTTGSSGNTIYF
v_gene: TRBV28
len: 15
j_gene: TRBJ1-3

CDR3aa: CASTLGGELFF
v_gene: TRBV11-3
len: 11
j_gene: TRBJ2-2

CDR3aa: CASLGPYSNQPQHF
v_gene: TRBV19
len: 14
j_gene: TRBJ1-5

CDR3aa: CASSYQGKTEAFF
v_gene: TRBV6-6
len: 13
j_gene: TRBJ1-1

CDR3aa: CAWSVLGRNSPLHF
v_gene: TRBV30
len: 14
j_gene: TRBJ1-6